Each of the 2 T cell receptor beta chains below was sequenced from the same sample in a study of glioma-infiltrating T cells. TCR alpha and beta CDR3 regions were amplified from RNA using iRepertoire nested multiplex PCR. TCRdb re-derived calls from the multiplex PCR reads in MiXCR, one entry per CDR3 protein. Counted here are approximately 90,000 distinct CDR3 sequences, around 23% occurring once; the ten biggest clones make up about 6.7%. The sequenced material came from glioma tissue, nonneoplastic brain tissue, or PBMCs (not recorded which). Every receptor here comes from a human donor with low-grade glioma or glioblastoma, undergoing nonglioma brain surgery, or in good health (not recorded which).

In its sample, this clonotype was seen a few times. The V call is TRBV6-1, the J call TRBJ2-7, with 8 bases fitting TRBD1. The CDR3 loop spans 15 amino acids. CDR1 is MNHNS and CDR2 is SASEGT in the germline V gene. V gave up 6 bases and J gave up 1 base; unmatched junction bases: 8. CDR3 sequence: CASRQGQGYSYEQYF. In DNA, the CDR3 is TGTGCCAGCAGACAAGGACAGGGCTATTCCTACGAGCAGTACTTC.

V gene TRBV14 combines with J gene TRBJ2-1; D is unclear. There are 16 residues in the CDR3. Trimming pared 1 base from V and 0 bases from J, leaving 10 bases between. Germline lookup yields CDR1 SGHDN and CDR2 FVKESK. The chain's CDR3 is CASSQVALSSYNEQFF. The DNA of the CDR3 is TGTGCCAGCAGCCAAGTCGCCTTAAGCTCCTACAATGAGCAGTTCTTC.